These T cell receptor beta chains were read from a single sample in a study of blood T cell repertoires in COVID-19. TCRdb keeps only in-frame clones here, not all; method: immunoSEQ multiplex PCR. The sample contains a few hundred thousand clones, 82% of which appear only once. Sequenced material: peripheral blood. All receptors come from a woman younger than 35 with acute or convalescent COVID-19. CDR3s include the opening cysteine and the closing phenylalanine or tryptophan. Each record gives: J gene, D gene, V gene, clone size, CDR3 protein, CDR3 DNA. D genes are given only for firm matches. For some rows the clone size is stated as once, few or many, or as a class when expanded; others skip it.

j_call: TRBJ2-5; d_call: TRBD2; v_call: TRBV28; clone_size: .; cdr3_aa: CASSLEPGTIKETQYF; cdr3_nt: TGTGCCAGCAGTTTAGAGCCCGGGACTATAAAAGAGACCCAGTACTTC
j_call: TRBJ2-1; d_call: .; v_call: TRBV24-1; clone_size: .; cdr3_aa: CATSDPGGRNEQFF; cdr3_nt: TGTGCCACCAGTGATCCCGGGGGGCGCAATGAGCAGTTCTTC
j_call: TRBJ2-3; d_call: TRBD2; v_call: TRBV3-1/TRBV3-2; clone_size: .; cdr3_aa: CASSQGTKPSTQYF; cdr3_nt: TGTGCCAGCAGCCAGGGGACTAAACCGTCGACGCAGTATTTT
j_call: TRBJ2-2; d_call: TRBD2; v_call: TRBV18; clone_size: .; cdr3_aa: CASSPLLGLDTGELFF; cdr3_nt: TGTGCCAGCTCACCATTATTGGGACTAGACACCGGGGAGCTGTTTTTT
j_call: TRBJ1-2; d_call: .; v_call: TRBV5-1; clone_size: .; cdr3_aa: CASSPLLGGFYTF; cdr3_nt: TGCGCCAGCAGCCCCCTACTTGGGGGCTTCTACACCTTC
j_call: TRBJ2-7; d_call: .; v_call: TRBV30; clone_size: .; cdr3_aa: CAWSVIYAVQYF; cdr3_nt: TGTGCCTGGAGTGTAATCTACGCGGTGCAGTACTTC
j_call: TRBJ2-1; d_call: .; v_call: TRBV2; clone_size: .; cdr3_aa: CASSAPSPRDNEQFF; cdr3_nt: TGTGCCAGCAGTGCCCCTTCTCCCCGAGACAATGAGCAGTTCTTC
j_call: TRBJ2-3; d_call: TRBD2; v_call: TRBV2; clone_size: once; cdr3_aa: CASSELWDGRRDTQYF; cdr3_nt: TGTGCCAGCAGTGAACTATGGGACGGGAGGAGAGATACGCAGTATTTT
j_call: TRBJ2-3; d_call: TRBD2; v_call: TRBV6-9; clone_size: once; cdr3_aa: CASSYMTSGSTDTQYF; cdr3_nt: TGTGCCAGCAGTTACATGACTAGCGGGAGCACAGATACGCAGTATTTT
j_call: TRBJ2-5; d_call: .; v_call: TRBV20-1; clone_size: .; cdr3_aa: CSASRGQGGTQYF; cdr3_nt: TGCAGTGCTAGTAGAGGCCAGGGGGGGACCCAGTACTTC
j_call: TRBJ2-5; d_call: TRBD1; v_call: TRBV19; clone_size: .; cdr3_aa: CASSLGTGVLETQYF; cdr3_nt: TGTGCCAGTAGTCTTGGGACAGGGGTACTGGAGACCCAGTACTTC